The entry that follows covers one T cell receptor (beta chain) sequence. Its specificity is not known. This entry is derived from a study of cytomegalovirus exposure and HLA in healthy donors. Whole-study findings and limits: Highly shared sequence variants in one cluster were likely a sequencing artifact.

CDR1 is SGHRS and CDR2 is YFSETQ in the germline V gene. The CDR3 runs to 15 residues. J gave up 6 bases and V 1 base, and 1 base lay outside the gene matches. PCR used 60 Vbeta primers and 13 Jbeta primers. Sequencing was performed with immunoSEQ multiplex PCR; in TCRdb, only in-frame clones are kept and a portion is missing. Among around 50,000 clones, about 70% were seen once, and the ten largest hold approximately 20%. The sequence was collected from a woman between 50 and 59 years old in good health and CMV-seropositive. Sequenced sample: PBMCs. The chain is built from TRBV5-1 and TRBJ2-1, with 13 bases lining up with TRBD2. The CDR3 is CASSLTSGRGNEQFF. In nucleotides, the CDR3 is TGCGCCAGCAGCTTGACTAGCGGGAGGGGCAATGAGCAGTTCTTC. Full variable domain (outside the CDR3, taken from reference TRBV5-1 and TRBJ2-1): KAGVTQTPRYLIKTRGQQVTLSCSPISGHRSVSWYQQTPGQGLQFLFEYFSETQRNKGNFPGRFSGRQFSNSRSEMNVSTLELGDSALYLCASSLTSGRGNEQFFGPGTRLTVL.